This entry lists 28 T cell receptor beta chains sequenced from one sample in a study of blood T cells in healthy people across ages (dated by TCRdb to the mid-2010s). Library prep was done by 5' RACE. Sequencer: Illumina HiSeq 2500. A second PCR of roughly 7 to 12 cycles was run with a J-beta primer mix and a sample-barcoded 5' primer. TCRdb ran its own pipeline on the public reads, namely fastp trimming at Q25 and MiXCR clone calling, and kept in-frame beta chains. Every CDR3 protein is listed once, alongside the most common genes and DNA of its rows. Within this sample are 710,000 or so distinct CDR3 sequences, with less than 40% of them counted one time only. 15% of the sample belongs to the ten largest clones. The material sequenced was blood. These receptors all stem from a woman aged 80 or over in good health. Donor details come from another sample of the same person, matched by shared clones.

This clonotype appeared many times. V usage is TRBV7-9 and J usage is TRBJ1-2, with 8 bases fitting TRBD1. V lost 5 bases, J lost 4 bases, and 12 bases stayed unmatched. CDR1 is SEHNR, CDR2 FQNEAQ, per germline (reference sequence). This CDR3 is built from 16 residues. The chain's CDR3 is CASSLGSSTGAYGYTF. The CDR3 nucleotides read TGTGCCAGCAGCCTGGGGTCGTCGACAGGGGCCTATGGCTACACCTTC.

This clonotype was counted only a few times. As DNA, the CDR3 is TGTGCCAGCAGCTTGACGGGGGCCTACAATGAGCAGTACTTC. As protein: CASSLTGAYNEQYF. The chain uses TRBV7-3 and TRBJ2-7; D assignment may be TRBD1 or TRBD2 (6 bases each). This CDR3 has 14 amino acids. The ends were cut back, 3 bases at V and 7 bases at J, with 16 bases in the middle. Germline V CDR1 and CDR2: SGHTA, FQGTGA.

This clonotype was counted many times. The CDR3 DNA follows: TGTGCCAGCAGCGTAAGGCAGGGGGGGGCTGGCTACACCTTC. It encodes CASSVRQGGAGYTF. This chain uses TRBV9 with TRBJ1-2; 7 positions match TRBD1. V lost 1 base and J lost 7; bases outside the gene matches: 7. The germline V gene encodes CDR1 SGDLS and CDR2 YYNGEE. The CDR3 runs 14 residues.

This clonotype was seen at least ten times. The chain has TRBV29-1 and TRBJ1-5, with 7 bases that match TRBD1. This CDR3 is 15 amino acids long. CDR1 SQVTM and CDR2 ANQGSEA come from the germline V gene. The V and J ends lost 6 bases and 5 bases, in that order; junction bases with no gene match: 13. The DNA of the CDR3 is TGCAGCGTCGTCCTCCCAGGGGGAAAGGATCAGCCCCAGCATTTT. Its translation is CSVVLPGGKDQPQHF.

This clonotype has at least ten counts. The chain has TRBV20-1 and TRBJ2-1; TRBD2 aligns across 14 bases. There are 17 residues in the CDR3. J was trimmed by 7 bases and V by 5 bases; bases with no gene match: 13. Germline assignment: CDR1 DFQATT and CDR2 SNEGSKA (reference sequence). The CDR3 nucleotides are TGCAGTGCTGACGGAAGACTAGCGGGGGGGCATCTGAATGAGCAGTTCTTC. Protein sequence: CSADGRLAGGHLNEQFF.

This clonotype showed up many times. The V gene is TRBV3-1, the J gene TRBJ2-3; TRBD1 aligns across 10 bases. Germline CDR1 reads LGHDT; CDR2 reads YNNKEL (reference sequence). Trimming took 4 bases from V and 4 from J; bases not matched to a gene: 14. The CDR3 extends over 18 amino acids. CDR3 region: CASSPQPTGTGAADTQYF. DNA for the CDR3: TGTGCCAGCAGCCCGCAACCTACCGGGACAGGGGCGGCAGATACGCAGTATTTT.

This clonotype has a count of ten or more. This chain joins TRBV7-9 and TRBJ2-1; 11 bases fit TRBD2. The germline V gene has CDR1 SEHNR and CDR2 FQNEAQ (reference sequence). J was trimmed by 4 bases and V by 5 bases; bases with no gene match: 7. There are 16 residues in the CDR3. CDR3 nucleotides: TGTGCCAGCAGCGCCTTCCTAGCGGGGGGTTACAATGAGCAGTTCTTC. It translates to CASSAFLAGGYNEQFF.

The DNA of the CDR3 is TGCGCCAGCAGCCAGAGGGACAGGGGGGTCGAGCAGTACTTC. Translation: CASSQRDRGVEQYF. The chain joins TRBV4-1 to TRBJ2-5; 11 bases line up with TRBD1. The J call may be in error: the DNA end matches TRBJ2-7 better. CDR1 and CDR2 from the germline V gene are MGHRA and YSYEKL. This CDR3 has 14 amino acids.

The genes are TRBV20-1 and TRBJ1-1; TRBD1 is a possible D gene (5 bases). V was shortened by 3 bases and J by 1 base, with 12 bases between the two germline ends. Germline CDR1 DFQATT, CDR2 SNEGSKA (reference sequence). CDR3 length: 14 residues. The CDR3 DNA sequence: TGCAGTGCTAGCCCGCAGGGCCCGAACACTGAAGCTTTCTTT. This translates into CSASPQGPNTEAFF.

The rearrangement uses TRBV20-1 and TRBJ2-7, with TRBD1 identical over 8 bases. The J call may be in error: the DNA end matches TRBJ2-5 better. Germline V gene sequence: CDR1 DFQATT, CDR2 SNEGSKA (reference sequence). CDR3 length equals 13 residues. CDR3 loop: CSAERTGSETQYF. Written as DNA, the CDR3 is TGCAGTGCCGAGAGGACAGGGAGTGAGACCCAGTACTTC.

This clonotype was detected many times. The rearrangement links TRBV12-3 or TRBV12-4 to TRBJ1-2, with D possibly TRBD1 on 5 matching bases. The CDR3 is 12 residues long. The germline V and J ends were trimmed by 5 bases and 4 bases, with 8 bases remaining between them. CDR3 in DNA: TGTGCCAGCAGTCACGACAGCTATGGCTACACCTTC. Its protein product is CASSHDSYGYTF.

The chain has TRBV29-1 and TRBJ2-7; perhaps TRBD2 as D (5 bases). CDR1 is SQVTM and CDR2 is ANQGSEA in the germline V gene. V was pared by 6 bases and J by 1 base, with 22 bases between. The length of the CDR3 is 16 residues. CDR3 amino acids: CSVHVEAGVTSYEQYF. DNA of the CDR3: TGCAGCGTCCACGTGGAGGCCGGAGTAACGTCCTACGAGCAGTACTTC.

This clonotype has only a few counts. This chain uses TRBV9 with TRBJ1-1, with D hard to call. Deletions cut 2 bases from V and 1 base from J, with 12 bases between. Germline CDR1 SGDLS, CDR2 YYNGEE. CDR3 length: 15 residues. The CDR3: CASSVSISENTEAFF. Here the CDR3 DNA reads TGTGCCAGCAGCGTTTCAATTTCAGAGAACACTGAAGCTTTCTTT.

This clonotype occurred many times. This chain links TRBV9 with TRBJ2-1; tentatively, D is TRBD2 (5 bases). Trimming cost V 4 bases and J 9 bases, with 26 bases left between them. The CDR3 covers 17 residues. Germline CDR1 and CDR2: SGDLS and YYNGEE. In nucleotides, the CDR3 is TGTGCCAGCAGCCTCAACCGCCCGGGGTCCCGCCTGGGTGAGCAGTTCTTC. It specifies CASSLNRPGSRLGEQFF.

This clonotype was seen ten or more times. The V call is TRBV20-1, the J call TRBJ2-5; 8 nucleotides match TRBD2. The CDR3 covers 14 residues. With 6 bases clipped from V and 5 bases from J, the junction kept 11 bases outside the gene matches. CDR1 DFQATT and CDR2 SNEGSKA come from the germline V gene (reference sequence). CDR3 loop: CSAQPGAGGETQYF. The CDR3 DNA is TGCAGTGCCCAACCTGGGGCGGGGGGTGAGACCCAGTACTTC.

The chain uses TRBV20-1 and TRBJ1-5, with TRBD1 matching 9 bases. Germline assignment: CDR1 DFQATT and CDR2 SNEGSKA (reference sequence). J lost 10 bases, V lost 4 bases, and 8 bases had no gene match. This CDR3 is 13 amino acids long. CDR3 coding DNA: TGCAGTGCTACAACGGGACAGGGAAGACCCCAGCATTTT. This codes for CSATTGQGRPQHF.

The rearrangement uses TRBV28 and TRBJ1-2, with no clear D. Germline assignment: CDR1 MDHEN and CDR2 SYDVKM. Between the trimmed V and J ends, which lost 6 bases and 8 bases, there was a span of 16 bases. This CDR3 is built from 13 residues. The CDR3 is CASSGVQFGGYTF. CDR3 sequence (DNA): TGTGCCAGCAGCGGGGTACAGTTCGGAGGCTACACCTTC.

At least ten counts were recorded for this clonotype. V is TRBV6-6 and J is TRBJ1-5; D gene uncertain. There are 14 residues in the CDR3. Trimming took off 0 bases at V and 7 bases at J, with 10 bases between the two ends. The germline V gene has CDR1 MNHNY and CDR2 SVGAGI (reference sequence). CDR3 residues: CASSYSRDDQPQHF. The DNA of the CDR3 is TGTGCCAGCAGTTACTCGCGCGACGACCAGCCCCAGCATTTT.

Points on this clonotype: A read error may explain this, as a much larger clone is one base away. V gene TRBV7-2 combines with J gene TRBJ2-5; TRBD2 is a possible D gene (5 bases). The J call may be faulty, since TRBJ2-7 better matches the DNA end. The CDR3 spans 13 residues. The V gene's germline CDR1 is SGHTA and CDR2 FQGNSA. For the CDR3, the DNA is TGTGCCAGCAGCTTAATGAGGGTACGCGAGCAGTACTTC. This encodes CASSLMRVREQYF.

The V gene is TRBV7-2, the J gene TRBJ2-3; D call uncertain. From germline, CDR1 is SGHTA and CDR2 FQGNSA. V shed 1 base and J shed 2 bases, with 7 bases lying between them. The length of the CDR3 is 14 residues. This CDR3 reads CASSLDKYTDTQYF. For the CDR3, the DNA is TGTGCCAGCAGCTTAGATAAGTACACAGATACGCAGTATTTT. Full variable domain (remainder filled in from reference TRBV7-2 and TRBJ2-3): GAGVSQSPSNKVTEKGKDVELRCDPISGHTALYWYRQSLGQGLEFLIYFQGNSAPDKSGLPSDRFSAERTGGSVSTLTIQRTQQEDSAVYLCASSLDKYTDTQYFGPGTRLTVL.

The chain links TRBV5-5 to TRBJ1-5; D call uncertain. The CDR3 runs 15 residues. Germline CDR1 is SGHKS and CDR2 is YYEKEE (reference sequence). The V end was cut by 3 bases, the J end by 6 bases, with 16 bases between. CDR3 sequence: CASSSRSGEGQPQHF. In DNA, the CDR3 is TGTGCCAGCAGCTCGCGTTCCGGGGAGGGTCAGCCCCAGCATTTT.

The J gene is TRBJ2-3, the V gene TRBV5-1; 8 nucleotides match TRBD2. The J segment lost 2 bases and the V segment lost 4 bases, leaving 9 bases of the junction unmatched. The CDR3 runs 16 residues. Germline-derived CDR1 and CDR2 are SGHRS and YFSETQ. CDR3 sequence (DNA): TGCGCCAGCAGCCCTTGGAGCGGGGGCCTCACAGATACGCAGTATTTT. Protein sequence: CASSPWSGGLTDTQYF.

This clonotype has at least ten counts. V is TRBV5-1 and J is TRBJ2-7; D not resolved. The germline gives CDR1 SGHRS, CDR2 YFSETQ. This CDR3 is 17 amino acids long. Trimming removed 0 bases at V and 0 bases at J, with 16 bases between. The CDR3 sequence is CASSLAVGRTFSYEQYF. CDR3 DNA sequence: TGCGCCAGCAGCTTGGCGGTGGGCAGGACCTTCTCCTACGAGCAGTACTTC.

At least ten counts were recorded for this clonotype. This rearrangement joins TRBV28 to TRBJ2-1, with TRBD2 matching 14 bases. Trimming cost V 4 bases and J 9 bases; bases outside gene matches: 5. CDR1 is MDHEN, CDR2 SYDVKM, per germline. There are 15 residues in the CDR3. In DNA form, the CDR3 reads TGTGCCAGCAGTTCTGGACTAGCGGGAGGTGTTGAGCAGTTCTTC. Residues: CASSSGLAGGVEQFF. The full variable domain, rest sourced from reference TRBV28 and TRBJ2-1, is DVKVTQSSRYLVKRTGEKVFLECVQDMDHENMFWYRQDPGLGLRLIYFSYDVKMKEKGDIPEGYSVSREKKERFSLILESASTNQTSMYLCASSSGLAGGVEQFFGPGTRLTVL.

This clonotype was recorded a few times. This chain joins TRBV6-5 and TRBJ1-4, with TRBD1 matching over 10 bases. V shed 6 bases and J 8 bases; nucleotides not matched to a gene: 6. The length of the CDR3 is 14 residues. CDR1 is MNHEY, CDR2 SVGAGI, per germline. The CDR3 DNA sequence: TGTGCCAGCAGGGGGACAGGGGCAAGGGAAAAACTGTTTTTT. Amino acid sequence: CASRGTGAREKLFF.

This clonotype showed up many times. This chain's CDR3 is CASSLQGQPNTGELFF. CDR3 sequence (DNA): TGTGCCAGCAGCTTACAGGGACAGCCGAACACCGGGGAGCTGTTTTTT. V usage is TRBV5-6 and J usage is TRBJ2-2, with 7 positions matching TRBD1. This CDR3 is built from 16 residues. CDR1 is SGHDT and CDR2 is YYEEEE in the germline V gene. Losses at the gene ends were 2 bases for V and 0 bases for J; bases not matched to a gene: 4.

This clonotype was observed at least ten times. The CDR3 is CATSGRRDPPSNEKLFF. The CDR3 DNA is TGTGCCACCAGTGGCCGCCGGGACCCACCGTCCAATGAAAAACTGTTTTTT. The chain recombines TRBV24-1 with TRBJ1-4; D possibly corresponds to TRBD1 (5 bases). The CDR3 length is 17 residues. CDR1 is KGHDR, CDR2 SFDVKD, per germline. Between the trimmed V and J ends, which lost 5 bases and 5 bases, there was a span of 20 bases.

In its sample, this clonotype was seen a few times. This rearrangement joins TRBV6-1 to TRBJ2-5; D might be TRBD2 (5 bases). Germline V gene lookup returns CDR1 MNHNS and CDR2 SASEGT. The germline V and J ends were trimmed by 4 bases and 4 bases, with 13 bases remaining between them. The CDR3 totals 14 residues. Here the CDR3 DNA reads TGTGCCAGCAGTGGAGTGTCTAGCACAGAGACCCAGTACTTC. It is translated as CASSGVSSTETQYF.